The following is a T cell receptor (beta chain) sequence with its context. The sample comes from a study of blood T cell repertoires in COVID-19. Turning to the study itself: Both acute and convalescent COVID-19 samples were obtained from the United States, Italy and Spain. PBMCs, B-cell-depleted T cells, or T cells were the source of the cDNA or gDNA that made up the material.

The CDR3 spans 14 residues. Looked up from germline, CDR1 is MNHEY and CDR2 is SVGAGI. The germline V and J ends were trimmed by 0 bases and 10 bases, with 10 bases remaining between them. In the authors' methods: Estimation of nucleated cell counts relied on the amplification of reference gene primers. Sequenced by immunoSEQ multiplex PCR; TCRdb stores in-frame clones only, minus some. That table is the source of V, J and clone size, and D and trimming were worked out from the DNA. The table lists approximately 110,000 clones, over 75% of them singletons. The chain combines TRBV6-5 with TRBJ1-6, with a tentative D call TRBD1 (5 bases). The sequencing input was peripheral blood. The TCR was taken from a woman of 80 years or more with acute or convalescent COVID-19. This chain's CDR3 is CASSYSRERSPLHF. Written as DNA, the CDR3 is TGTGCCAGCAGTTACTCCAGGGAACGCTCACCCCTCCACTTT.